This TCR beta chain originates from a study of blood T cell repertoires in COVID-19. Study context: There were acute and convalescent COVID-19 samples, and they came from the United States, Italy and Spain.

The CDR3 is made up of 14 amino acids. CDR1 and CDR2 from the germline V gene are LNHNV and YYDKDF (reference sequence). V lost 7 bases and J lost 9; bases outside the gene matches: 11. Method: immunoSEQ multiplex PCR; TCRdb's copy keeps in-frame clones and lacks some. The repertoire holds about 99,000 clones, with approximately 88% as singletons. This clone was seen a few times. The chain combines TRBV15 with TRBJ2-1, with TRBD2 identical over 8 bases. The sequenced material came from peripheral blood. The TCR sequence derives from a human donor in a cohort sampled during active COVID-19. The DNA for the CDR3 is TGTGCCACCACCTCTACCGGGGGGGCTCGTGAGCAGTTCTTC. It is translated as CATTSTGGAREQFF.